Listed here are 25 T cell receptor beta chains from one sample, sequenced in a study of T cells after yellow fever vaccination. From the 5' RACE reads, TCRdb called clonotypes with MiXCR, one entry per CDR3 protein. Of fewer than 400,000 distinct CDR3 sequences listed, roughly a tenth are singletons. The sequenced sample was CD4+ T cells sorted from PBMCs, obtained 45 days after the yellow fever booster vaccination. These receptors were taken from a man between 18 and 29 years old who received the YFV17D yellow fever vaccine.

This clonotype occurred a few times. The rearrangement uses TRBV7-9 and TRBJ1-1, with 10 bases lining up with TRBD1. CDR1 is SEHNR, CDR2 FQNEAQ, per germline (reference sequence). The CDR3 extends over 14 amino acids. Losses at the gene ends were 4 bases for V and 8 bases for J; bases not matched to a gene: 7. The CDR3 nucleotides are TGTGCCAGCAGCTCCACGACAGGGGGCGCGGAAGCTTTCTTT. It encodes CASSSTTGGAEAFF.

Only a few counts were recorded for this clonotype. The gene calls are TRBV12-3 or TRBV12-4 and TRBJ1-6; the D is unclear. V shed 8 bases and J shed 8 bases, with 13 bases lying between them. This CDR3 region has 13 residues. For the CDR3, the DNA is TGTGCCAGCGGTGCAGCAGCTGATTCACCCCTCCACTTT. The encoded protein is CASGAAADSPLHF.

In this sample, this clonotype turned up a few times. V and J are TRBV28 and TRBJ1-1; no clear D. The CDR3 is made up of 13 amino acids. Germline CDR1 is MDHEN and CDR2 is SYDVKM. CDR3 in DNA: TGTGCGAGCCGACGGGAGATGAACACTGAAGCTTTCTTT. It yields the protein CASRREMNTEAFF.

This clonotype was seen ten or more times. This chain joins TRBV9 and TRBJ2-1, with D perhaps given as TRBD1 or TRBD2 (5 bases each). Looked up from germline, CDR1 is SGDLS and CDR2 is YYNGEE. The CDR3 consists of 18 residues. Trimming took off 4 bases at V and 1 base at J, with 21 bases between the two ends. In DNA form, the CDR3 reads TGTGCCAGCAGCTCCGCCGGGGCAAACCCCCTTTCCTACAATGAGCAGTTCTTC. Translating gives CASSSAGANPLSYNEQFF. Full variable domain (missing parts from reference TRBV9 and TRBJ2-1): DSGVTQTPKHLITATGQRVTLRCSPRSGDLSVYWYQQSLDQGLQFLIQYYNGEERAKGNILERFSAQQFPDLHSELNLSSLELGDSALYFCASSSAGANPLSYNEQFFGPGTRLTVL.

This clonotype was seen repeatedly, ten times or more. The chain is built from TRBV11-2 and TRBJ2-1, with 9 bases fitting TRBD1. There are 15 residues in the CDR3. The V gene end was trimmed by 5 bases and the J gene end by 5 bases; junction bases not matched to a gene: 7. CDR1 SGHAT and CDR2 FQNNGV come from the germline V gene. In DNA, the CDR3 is TGTGCCAGCAGCATACGGGACAGGGTCCACAATGAGCAGTTCTTC. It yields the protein CASSIRDRVHNEQFF.

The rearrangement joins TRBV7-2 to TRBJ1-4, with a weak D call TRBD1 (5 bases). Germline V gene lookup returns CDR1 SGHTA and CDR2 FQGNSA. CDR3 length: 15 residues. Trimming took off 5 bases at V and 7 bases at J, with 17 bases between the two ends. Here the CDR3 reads CASSEIYVRAEKLFF. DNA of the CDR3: TGTGCCAGCAGCGAGATCTACGTCAGGGCTGAAAAACTGTTTTTT. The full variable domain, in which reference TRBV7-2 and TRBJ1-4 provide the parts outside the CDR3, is GAGVSQSPSNKVTEKGKDVELRCDPISGHTALYWYRQSLGQGLEFLIYFQGNSAPDKSGLPSDRFSAERTGGSVSTLTIQRTQQEDSAVYLCASSEIYVRAEKLFFGSGTQLSVL.

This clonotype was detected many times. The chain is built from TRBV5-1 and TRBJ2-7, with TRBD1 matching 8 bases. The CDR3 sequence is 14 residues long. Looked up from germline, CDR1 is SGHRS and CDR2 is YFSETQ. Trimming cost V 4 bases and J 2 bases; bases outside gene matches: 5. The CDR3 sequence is CASSPGQGAYEQYF. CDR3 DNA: TGCGCCAGCAGCCCCGGACAGGGTGCCTACGAGCAGTACTTC.

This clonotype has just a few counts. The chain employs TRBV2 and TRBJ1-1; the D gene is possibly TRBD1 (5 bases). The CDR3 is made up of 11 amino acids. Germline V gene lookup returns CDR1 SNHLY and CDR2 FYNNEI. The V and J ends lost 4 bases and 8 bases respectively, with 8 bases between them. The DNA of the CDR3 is TGTGCCAGCAGTGGATGGGGGGAAGCTTTCTTT. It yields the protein CASSGWGEAFF.

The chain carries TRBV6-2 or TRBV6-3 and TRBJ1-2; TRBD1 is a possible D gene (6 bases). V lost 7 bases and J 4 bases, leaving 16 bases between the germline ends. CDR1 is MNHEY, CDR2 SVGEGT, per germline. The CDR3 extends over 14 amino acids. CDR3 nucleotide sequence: TGTGCCAGCACCCTAGGGGGACACTTCTATGGCTACACCTTC. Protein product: CASTLGGHFYGYTF.

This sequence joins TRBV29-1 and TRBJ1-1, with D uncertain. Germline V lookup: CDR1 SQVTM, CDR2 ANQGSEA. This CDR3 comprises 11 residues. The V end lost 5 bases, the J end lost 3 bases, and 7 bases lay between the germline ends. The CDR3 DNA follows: TGCAGCGTTCAGATGGACACTGAAGCTTTCTTT. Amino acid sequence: CSVQMDTEAFF.

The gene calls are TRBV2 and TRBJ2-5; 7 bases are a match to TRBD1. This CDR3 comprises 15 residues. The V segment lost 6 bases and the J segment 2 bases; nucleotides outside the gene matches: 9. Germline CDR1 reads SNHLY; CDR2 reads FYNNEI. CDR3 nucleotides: TGTGCCAGCAGCCGAAGAGGGACAGAGCAAGAGACCCAGTACTTC. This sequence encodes CASSRRGTEQETQYF.

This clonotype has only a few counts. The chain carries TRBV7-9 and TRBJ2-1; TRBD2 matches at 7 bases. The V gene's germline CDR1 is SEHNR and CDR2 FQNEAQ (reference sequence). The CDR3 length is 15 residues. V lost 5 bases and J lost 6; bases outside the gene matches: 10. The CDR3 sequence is CASSPVGGGGNEQFF. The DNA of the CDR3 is TGTGCCAGCAGCCCCGTGGGCGGGGGTGGCAATGAGCAGTTCTTC. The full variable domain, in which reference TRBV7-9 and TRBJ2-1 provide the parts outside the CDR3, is DTGVSQNPRHKITKRGQNVTFRCDPISEHNRLYWYRQTLGQGPEFLTYFQNEAQLEKSRLLSDRFSAERPKGSFSTLEIQRTEQGDSAMYLCASSPVGGGGNEQFFGPGTRLTVL.

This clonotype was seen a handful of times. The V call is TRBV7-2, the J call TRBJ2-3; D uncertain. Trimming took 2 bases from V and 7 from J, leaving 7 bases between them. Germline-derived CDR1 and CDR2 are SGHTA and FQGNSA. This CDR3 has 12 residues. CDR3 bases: TGTGCCAGCAGCTTATCGTTGAATACGCAGTATTTT. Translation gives CASSLSLNTQYF. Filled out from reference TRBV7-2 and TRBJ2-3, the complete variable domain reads GAGVSQSPSNKVTEKGKDVELRCDPISGHTALYWYRQSLGQGLEFLIYFQGNSAPDKSGLPSDRFSAERTGGSVSTLTIQRTQQEDSAVYLCASSLSLNTQYFGPGTRLTVL.

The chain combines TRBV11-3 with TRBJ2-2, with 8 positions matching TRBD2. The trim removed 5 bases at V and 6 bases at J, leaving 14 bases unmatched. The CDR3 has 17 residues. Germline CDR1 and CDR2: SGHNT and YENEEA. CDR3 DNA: TGTGCCAGCAGCGTAAAGCCGGGACTAGGAGGAGCCGGGGAGCTGTTTTTT. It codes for CASSVKPGLGGAGELFF.

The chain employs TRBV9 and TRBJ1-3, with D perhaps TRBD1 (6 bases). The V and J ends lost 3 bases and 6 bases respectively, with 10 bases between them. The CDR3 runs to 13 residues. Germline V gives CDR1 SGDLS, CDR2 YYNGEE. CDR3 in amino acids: CASSARTANTIYF. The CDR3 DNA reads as TGTGCCAGCAGCGCCCGGACAGCAAACACCATATATTTT.

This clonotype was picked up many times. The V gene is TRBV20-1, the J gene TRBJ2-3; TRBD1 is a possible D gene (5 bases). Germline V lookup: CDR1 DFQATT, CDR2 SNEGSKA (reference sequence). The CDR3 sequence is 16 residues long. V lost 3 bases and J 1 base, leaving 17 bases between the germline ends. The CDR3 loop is CSARALGKGGTDTQYF. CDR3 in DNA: TGCAGTGCTAGGGCTCTCGGAAAAGGGGGCACAGATACGCAGTATTTT.

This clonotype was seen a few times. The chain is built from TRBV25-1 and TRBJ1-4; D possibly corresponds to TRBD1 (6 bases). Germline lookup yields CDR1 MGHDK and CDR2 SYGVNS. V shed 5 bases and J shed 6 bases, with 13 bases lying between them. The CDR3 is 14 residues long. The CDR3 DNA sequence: TGTGCCAGCAGTACTAGGGGGAGTGATGAAAAACTGTTTTTT. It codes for CASSTRGSDEKLFF.

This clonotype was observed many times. CDR3 coding DNA: TGTGCCACCAGCGGACCGGGACAGGGTAACAATGAGCAGTTCTTC. Residues: CATSGPGQGNNEQFF. The rearrangement links TRBV15 to TRBJ2-1, with 9 bases fitting TRBD1. V shed 5 bases, J shed 5 bases, and the junction held 7 bases outside the gene matches. The CDR3 has 15 residues. Germline V gene data show CDR1 as LNHNV and CDR2 as YYDKDF (reference sequence).

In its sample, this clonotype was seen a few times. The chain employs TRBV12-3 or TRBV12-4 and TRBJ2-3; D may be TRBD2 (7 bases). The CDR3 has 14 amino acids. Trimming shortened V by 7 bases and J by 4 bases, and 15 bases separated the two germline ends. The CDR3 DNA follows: TGTGCCAGCATCTTGGGGGGGGGCGCAGATACGCAGTATTTT. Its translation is CASILGGGADTQYF.

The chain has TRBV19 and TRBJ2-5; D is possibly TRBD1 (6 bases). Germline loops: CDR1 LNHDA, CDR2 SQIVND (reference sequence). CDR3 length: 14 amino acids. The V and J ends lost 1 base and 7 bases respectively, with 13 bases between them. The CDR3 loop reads CASSIGDRPRTQYF. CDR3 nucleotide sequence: TGTGCCAGTAGTATAGGCGACAGGCCCAGGACCCAGTACTTC.

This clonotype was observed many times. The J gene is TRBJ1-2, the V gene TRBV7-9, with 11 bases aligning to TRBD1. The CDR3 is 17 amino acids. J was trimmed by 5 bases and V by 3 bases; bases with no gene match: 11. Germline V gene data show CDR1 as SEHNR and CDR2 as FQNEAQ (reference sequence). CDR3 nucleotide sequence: TGTGCCAGCAGCTTGGCCAGGACAGGGGGCGCGGGGTATGGCTACACCTTC. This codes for CASSLARTGGAGYGYTF.

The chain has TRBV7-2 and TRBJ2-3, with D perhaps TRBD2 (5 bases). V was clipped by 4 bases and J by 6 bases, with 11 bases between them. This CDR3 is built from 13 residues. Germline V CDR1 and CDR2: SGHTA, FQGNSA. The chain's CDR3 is CASSSFTGDTQYF. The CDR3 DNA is TGTGCCAGCAGCTCCTTTACGGGGGATACGCAGTATTTT.

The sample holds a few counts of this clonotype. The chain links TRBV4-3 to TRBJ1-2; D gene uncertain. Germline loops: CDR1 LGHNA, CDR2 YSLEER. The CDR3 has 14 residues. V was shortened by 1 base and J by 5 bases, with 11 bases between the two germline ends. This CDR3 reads CASSQGLSRYGYTF. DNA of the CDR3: TGCGCCAGCAGCCAAGGCTTGAGCCGATATGGCTACACCTTC.

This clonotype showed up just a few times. The CDR3 DNA reads TGTGCCAGCAGGAAGAACAATAGGACTAGCGGGGGCCTCGAGGAGACCCAGTACTTC. Protein product: CASRKNNRTSGGLEETQYF. The chain employs TRBV6-8 and TRBJ2-5, with 13 bases lining up with TRBD2. Germline V gene lookup returns CDR1 MNHGY and CDR2 SAAAGT. CDR3 length: 19 amino acids. V shed 6 bases and J 5 bases; nucleotides not matched to a gene: 18.

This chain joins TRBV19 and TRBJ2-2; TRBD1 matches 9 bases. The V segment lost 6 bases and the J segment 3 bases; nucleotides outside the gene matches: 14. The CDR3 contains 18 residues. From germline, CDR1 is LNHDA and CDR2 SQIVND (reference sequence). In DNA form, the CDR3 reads TGTGCCAGTAGGTCGAAACGGGACAGGGTGCTTGACACCGGGGAGCTGTTTTTT. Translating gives CASRSKRDRVLDTGELFF.